This T cell receptor beta chain was captured by sequencing in a study of monozygotic twins with cystic fibrosis. General study results and limits: Clonality was generally low (median roughly 0.01), higher in the most severe patients. Nucleotide-identical clonotype sharing was significantly higher within monozygotic CF twin pairs than between unrelated CF individuals.

Using immunoSEQ multiplex PCR, the repertoire was profiled, and TCRdb retains in-frame clones only, with some absent. The data contain approximately 10,000 clones, 98% to 99% of them seen just once; the ten biggest clones take up about 0.22%. The V gene's germline CDR1 is MNHNY and CDR2 SVGAGI (reference sequence). This CDR3 region has 15 residues. The germline V and J ends were trimmed by 2 bases and 5 bases, with 15 bases remaining between them. Comments on this clone: Its antigen is not identified.

The source is a girl under 10 years old with cystic fibrosis. This chain joins TRBV6-6 and TRBJ1-1; D is possibly TRBD1 (6 bases). The specimen sequenced was blood. The CDR3: CASSYAMPGETEAFF. DNA of the CDR3: TGTGCCAGCAGTTACGCCATGCCAGGGGAAACTGAAGCTTTCTTT.